The clone carrying this T cell receptor beta chain was recorded many times. The antigen is undetermined. The data are from a study of T cell repertoires in cytomegalovirus infection. MiXCR, applied by TCRdb to the reads, yields one record per CDR3 protein. The data contain 700,000 to 900,000 distinct CDR3 sequences, approximately 32% of them singletons. Germline values: CDR1 SGHTA, CDR2 FQGNSA. V dropped 1 base and J dropped 0 bases, with 6 bases sitting between them. The CDR3 is 15 amino acids. The receptor was derived from a human donor in good health (CMV status not recorded). Some clones in this sample may be carry-over from other donors' samples. V is TRBV7-2 and J is TRBJ2-2, with TRBD2 as a possible D gene (6 bases). The sequencing used cultured CD8+ T cells from PBMCs, collected from culture after CMV antigen stimulation. The DNA for the CDR3 is TGTGCCAGCAGCTTAGGCGGGGCGAACACCGGGGAGCTGTTTTTT. It encodes CASSLGGANTGELFF.